The following is a T cell receptor beta chain sequence with its context. In the source study's methods: Amplification of reference gene primers provided the estimated nucleated cell counts. Measured with immunoSEQ multiplex PCR; TCRdb has only the in-frame clones, and not every one. V, J and clone size were drawn from that table, and D and trimming were deduced from the DNA. The data show 120,000 or so clones, roughly 89% seen once. The data derive from a study of blood T cell repertoires in COVID-19. Study-level information: COVID-19 samples from acute and convalescent phases originated in the United States, Italy and Spain. The cDNA or gDNA used as material had been derived from T cells, B-cell-depleted T cells, or PBMCs.

CDR3 length: 14 amino acids. Germline V gene lookup returns CDR1 MNHNY and CDR2 SVGAGI (reference sequence). The ends were cut back, 3 bases at V and 8 bases at J, with 14 bases in the middle. The receptor was derived from a woman aged 60 to 75 with COVID-19, enrolled during active disease. The sample consisted of peripheral blood. The V and J genes are TRBV6-6 and TRBJ2-1; no clear D. CDR3: CASSYSSRVDEQFF. The CDR3 nucleotides read TGTGCCAGCAGTTATAGCTCCAGAGTTGATGAGCAGTTCTTC.